The 16 T cell receptor beta chains listed next were all sequenced from one sample in a study of blood T cell repertoires in COVID-19. Repertoires were generated with immunoSEQ multiplex PCR, while TCRdb's copy carries only in-frame clones and drops some. Here the sample spans about 370,000 clones, 85% to 90% being singletons. Sequenced: PBMCs or T cells enriched from blood (not recorded which). The origin of the receptors is a man aged 18 to 29 who had recovered from COVID-19.

The chain is built from TRBV2 and TRBJ1-4; 8 bases map to TRBD1. The junction had 8 bases not matched to a gene; V was cut back by 1 base and J by 7 bases. Germline CDR1 SNHLY, CDR2 FYNNEI. The CDR3 has 16 amino acids. The CDR3 spells CASSEGLPGTGEKLFF. The CDR3 coding sequence is TGTGCCAGCAGTGAAGGCCTCCCCGGGACAGGTGAAAAACTGTTTTTT.

The gene calls are TRBV7-3 and TRBJ1-5, with D tentatively TRBD1 (5 bases). The CDR3 sequence is 13 residues long. CDR1 SGHTA and CDR2 FQGTGA come from the germline V gene. Trimming pared 2 bases from V and 9 bases from J, leaving 11 bases between. DNA for the CDR3: TGTGCCAGCAGCTTATTGGCAGGGCGGCCCCAGCATTTT. Translation gives CASSLLAGRPQHF. Using reference TRBV7-3 and TRBJ1-5 for the parts outside the CDR3, the full variable domain is GAGVSQTPSNKVTEKGKYVELRCDPISGHTALYWYRQSLGQGPEFLIYFQGTGAADDSGLPNDRFFAVRPEGSVSTLKIQRTERGDSAVYLCASSLLAGRPQHFGDGTRLSIL.

As regards this clone: The same CDR3 is also encoded by other DNA sequences in this sample. The chain uses TRBV9 and TRBJ2-7, with 8 bases fitting TRBD2. CDR1 SGDLS and CDR2 YYNGEE come from the germline V gene. V lost 0 bases, J lost 3 bases, and 5 bases stayed unmatched. CDR3 length: 15 amino acids. The CDR3 DNA is TGTGCCAGCAGCGTAGGGTCAGCGGGAGTCTACGAGCAGTACTTC. Protein product: CASSVGSAGVYEQYF.

This clone was detected only once. This chain uses TRBV5-1 with TRBJ2-5, with 7 bases aligning to TRBD1. V dropped 2 bases and J dropped 4; count of bases not matched to a gene: 5. The CDR3 is made up of 14 amino acids. Germline V gene sequence: CDR1 SGHRS, CDR2 YFSETQ. The CDR3 nucleotides are TGCGCCAGCAGCTTCGACAGGGCTGTAGAGACCCAGTACTTC. Translation: CASSFDRAVETQYF.

The gene calls are TRBV10-3 and TRBJ1-5; no firm D call. V shed 0 bases and J shed 3 bases, with 9 bases lying between them. There are 15 residues in the CDR3. CDR1 and CDR2 from the germline V gene are ENHRY and SYGVKD. The CDR3 bases are TGTGCCATCAGTGAGTCTGGCAGGCTCAATCAGCCCCAGCATTTT. It specifies CAISESGRLNQPQHF.

V is TRBV2 and J is TRBJ1-3; perhaps TRBD1 as D (5 bases). The CDR3 runs to 16 residues. Germline V gene data show CDR1 as SNHLY and CDR2 as FYNNEI. The V and J ends lost 4 bases and 1 base respectively, with 14 bases between them. The CDR3 loop reads CASSAQDTLSGNTIYF. The DNA for the CDR3 is TGTGCCAGCAGTGCCCAGGACACTCTTTCTGGAAACACCATATATTTT. The full variable domain, rest sourced from reference TRBV2 and TRBJ1-3, is EPEVTQTPSHQVTQMGQEVILRCVPISNHLYFYWYRQILGQKVEFLVSFYNNEISEKSEIFDDQFSVERPDGSNFTLKIRSTKLEDSAMYFCASSAQDTLSGNTIYFGEGSWLTVV.

V gene TRBV3-1 (or the pseudogene TRBV3-2) combines with J gene TRBJ2-5, with 7 bases that match TRBD2. CDR1 and CDR2 from the germline V gene are LGHDT and YNNKEL (reference sequence). The CDR3 runs 14 residues. Trimming cost V 4 bases and J 9 bases; bases outside gene matches: 11. The CDR3 loop is CASSREGSNTPQYF. CDR3 sequence (DNA): TGTGCCAGCAGCCGGGAGGGGAGCAACACCCCCCAGTACTTC.

The J gene is TRBJ2-1, the V gene TRBV5-6; D is possibly TRBD1 (6 bases). With 6 bases removed from V and 0 bases from J, the gap between germline ends came to 16 bases. CDR3 length: 16 residues. Germline assignment: CDR1 SGHDT and CDR2 YYEEEE. CDR3 in amino acids: CASTPRGGSSYNEQFF. The CDR3, as DNA: TGTGCCAGCACCCCCAGGGGCGGAAGCTCCTACAATGAGCAGTTCTTC.

The genes are TRBV6-2 or TRBV6-3 and TRBJ2-1; D not resolved. The CDR3 consists of 19 residues. CDR1 and CDR2 from the germline V gene are MNHEY and SVGEGT. V lost 0 bases and J lost 0, with 18 bases in between. The CDR3 DNA is TGTGCCAGCAGTTACTCGGAATCACAGACCTTCAGCTCCTACAATGAGCAGTTCTTC. Protein sequence: CASSYSESQTFSSYNEQFF.

The chain carries TRBV5-1 and TRBJ2-7; possibly TRBD1 for D (5 bases). The CDR3 runs 18 residues. Germline assignment: CDR1 SGHRS and CDR2 YFSETQ. V was clipped by 0 bases and J by 0 bases, with 19 bases between them. The CDR3 protein is CASSLGYGWGGTSYEQYF. The DNA for the CDR3 is TGCGCCAGCAGCTTGGGCTACGGGTGGGGCGGAACCTCCTACGAGCAGTACTTC. The full variable domain, completed using reference TRBV5-1 and TRBJ2-7, is KAGVTQTPRYLIKTRGQQVTLSCSPISGHRSVSWYQQTPGQGLQFLFEYFSETQRNKGNFPGRFSGRQFSNSRSEMNVSTLELGDSALYLCASSLGYGWGGTSYEQYFGPGTRLTVT.

This clone was seen once. The chain combines TRBV19 with TRBJ1-5; possibly TRBD1 for D (6 bases). V dropped 9 bases and J dropped 0 bases, with 12 bases sitting between them. The V gene's germline CDR1 is LNHDA and CDR2 SQIVND (reference sequence). This CDR3 region has 14 residues. CDR3 amino acids: CASLETGSNQPQHF. The DNA of the CDR3 is TGTGCCAGCTTAGAGACAGGTAGCAATCAGCCCCAGCATTTT.

The chain is built from TRBV5-6 and TRBJ2-5; 7 positions match TRBD1. V was pared by 2 bases and J by 1 base, with 17 bases of the junction left unmatched. Germline V gene data show CDR1 as SGHDT and CDR2 as YYEEEE. The CDR3 is 19 amino acids. Here the CDR3 reads CASSFLSSRGQVGQETQYF. The CDR3 nucleotides are TGTGCCAGCAGCTTCCTCAGTTCTCGAGGACAGGTTGGCCAAGAGACCCAGTACTTC.

The V gene is TRBV23-1, the J gene TRBJ1-6; 7 nucleotides line up with TRBD1. TRBV23-1 is assigned to the ORF class and has an uncertain function. V lost 4 bases to trimming and J lost 9 bases; unmatched junction nucleotides: 12. The CDR3 has 16 residues. In nucleotides, the CDR3 is TGCGCCAGCAGTCTTGAGGCAACAGGGGATAGTTCACCCCTCCACTTT. The encoded protein is CASSLEATGDSSPLHF.

The chain couples TRBV5-4 to TRBJ2-3, with TRBD1 matching 10 bases. The CDR3 loop spans 19 amino acids. With 0 bases clipped from V and 0 bases from J, the junction kept 10 bases outside the gene matches. Germline CDR1 and CDR2: SGHNT and YYREEE (reference sequence). The CDR3 sequence: CASSLGGRQGAVSTDTQYF. DNA for the CDR3: TGTGCCAGCAGCTTGGGGGGGAGACAGGGGGCTGTGAGCACAGATACGCAGTATTTT.

This chain joins TRBV18 and TRBJ1-5; D is undetermined. Germline V gives CDR1 KGHSH, CDR2 LQKENI. Trimming stripped 6 bases from V and 5 bases from J, with 11 bases between. The CDR3 runs 13 residues. CDR3 amino acids: CASSPDGDQPQHF. The CDR3 DNA sequence: TGTGCCAGCTCTCCCGACGGAGATCAGCCCCAGCATTTT. The complete variable domain, with remaining parts taken from reference TRBV18 and TRBJ1-5, reads NAGVMQNPRHLVRRRGQEARLRCSPMKGHSHVYWYRQLPEEGLKFMVYLQKENIIDESGMPKERFSAEFPKEGPSILRIQQVVRGDSAAYFCASSPDGDQPQHFGDGTRLSIL.

This rearrangement joins TRBV3-1 (or the pseudogene TRBV3-2) to TRBJ2-7; the D gene is possibly TRBD1 (6 bases). V was cut by 4 bases and J by 6 bases, with 16 bases left in between. The CDR3 loop spans 14 amino acids. Germline CDR1 is LGHDT and CDR2 is YNNKEL (reference sequence). CDR3 sequence: CASSLRGSRVEQYF. The CDR3, as DNA: TGTGCCAGCAGCCTTAGGGGGTCGAGGGTCGAGCAGTACTTC.